This entry lists 22 T cell receptor beta chains sequenced from one sample in a study of blood T cell repertoires in COVID-19 (dated by TCRdb to the early 2020s). The library relied on the immunoSEQ multiplex PCR assay. TCRdb holds this immuneACCESS table with in-frame rearrangements only. Some clones are missing; in checked studies, unresolved V genes explain under half, and the rest has no known cause. The sample data list about 72,000 clones, and about 88% of these were observed just once. The biggest ten clones account for roughly 9.7% of the sample. The sequencing input was peripheral blood. These receptors were obtained from a human donor in a cohort sampled during active COVID-19.

V usage is TRBV5-1 and J usage is TRBJ2-7; the match to TRBD2 covers 8 bases. J lost 2 bases, V lost 4 bases, and 5 bases had no gene match. This CDR3 has 14 residues. Germline values: CDR1 SGHRS, CDR2 YFSETQ. The CDR3, as DNA: TGCGCCAGCAGCGGCAGCGGGAGCCCCTACGAGCAGTACTTC. Translation gives CASSGSGSPYEQYF.

The rearrangement uses TRBV6-5 and TRBJ2-1, with TRBD2 identical over 8 bases. The V and J ends lost 5 bases and 9 bases, in that order; junction bases with no gene match: 6. Germline-derived CDR1 and CDR2 are MNHEY and SVGAGI. CDR3 length: 13 residues. CDR3 amino acids: CASSPGGRLEQFF. Here the CDR3 DNA reads TGTGCCAGCAGTCCGGGAGGGCGGCTTGAGCAGTTCTTC.

This chain uses TRBV27 with TRBJ2-7; D possibly corresponds to TRBD2 (5 bases). The CDR3 consists of 16 residues. With 0 bases removed from V and 4 bases from J, the gap between germline ends came to 16 bases. Germline V gene sequence: CDR1 MNHEY, CDR2 SMNVEV (reference sequence). CDR3 in DNA: TGTGCCAGCAGTTTATCCACCGGGGAGTTCCTTTACGAGCAGTACTTC. This sequence encodes CASSLSTGEFLYEQYF.

The chain has TRBV5-1 and TRBJ2-1, with 16 bases identical to TRBD2. In germline, CDR1 is SGHRS, CDR2 YFSETQ. The CDR3 runs to 19 residues. The V gene end was trimmed by 4 bases and the J gene end by 1 base; junction bases not matched to a gene: 8. CDR3 sequence (DNA): TGCGCCAGCAGCCCCGCGGGACTAGCGGGAGGGGGGTCCTACAATGAGCAGTTCTTC. Residues: CASSPAGLAGGGSYNEQFF.

This clone was seen a single time. The genes are TRBV7-9 and TRBJ2-1, with 7 nucleotides matching TRBD2. The V segment lost 2 bases and the J segment 8 bases; nucleotides outside the gene matches: 0. The CDR3 contains 12 residues. Germline CDR1 and CDR2: SEHNR and FQNEAQ (reference sequence). The CDR3 DNA reads TGTGCCAGCAGCTTAAGCGGGGATGAGCAGTTCTTC. It translates to CASSLSGDEQFF. Using reference TRBV7-9 and TRBJ2-1 for the parts outside the CDR3, the full variable domain is DTGVSQNPRHKITKRGQNVTFRCDPISEHNRLYWYRQTLGQGPEFLTYFQNEAQLEKSRLLSDRFSAERPKGSFSTLEIQRTEQGDSAMYLCASSLSGDEQFFGPGTRLTVL.

A single count supports this clone. This chain uses TRBV18 with TRBJ2-3, with D tentatively TRBD1 (5 bases). V shed 5 bases and J shed 2 bases, with 11 bases lying between them. Per germline, CDR1 KGHSH and CDR2 LQKENI. The CDR3 length is 14 residues. The CDR3, as DNA: TGTGCCAGCTCAAGTTCAGGGATCACAGATACGCAGTATTTT. Translating gives CASSSSGITDTQYF.

The chain links TRBV7-6 to TRBJ2-1; possible D gene TRBD2, 5 bases. V was clipped by 0 bases and J by 2 bases, with 11 bases between them. CDR1 and CDR2 from the germline V gene are SGHVS and FNYEAQ. There are 16 residues in the CDR3. CDR3 sequence reads: CASSLAKAEAYNEQFF. The CDR3 DNA reads as TGTGCCAGCAGCTTAGCGAAAGCGGAGGCCTACAATGAGCAGTTCTTC.

This chain connects TRBV18 to TRBJ2-1; TRBD2 matches 11 bases. Trimming cost V 5 bases and J 4 bases; bases outside gene matches: 10. The CDR3 spans 17 residues. Germline V lookup: CDR1 KGHSH, CDR2 LQKENI. CDR3 in amino acids: CASSSSGTSGNYNEQFF. The CDR3 coding sequence is TGTGCCAGCTCATCCTCCGGGACTAGCGGAAATTACAATGAGCAGTTCTTC.

The chain combines TRBV15 with TRBJ2-5, with 9 bases fitting TRBD2. This CDR3 has 17 residues. V shed 1 base and J 4 bases; nucleotides not matched to a gene: 10. Germline CDR1 and CDR2: LNHNV and YYDKDF (reference sequence). CDR3 in DNA: TGTGCCACCAGCAGAGGGGTAGGGCGGGAGGGCGCAGAGACCCAGTACTTC. Protein sequence: CATSRGVGREGAETQYF.

This clone was counted only a few times. The chain links TRBV7-9 to TRBJ2-3, with D perhaps TRBD1 (5 bases). Trimming cost V 4 bases and J 0 bases, with 8 bases left between them. The V gene's germline CDR1 is SEHNR and CDR2 FQNEAQ (reference sequence). The CDR3 extends over 14 amino acids. CDR3 DNA: TGTGCCAGCAGCTCCGCAGGGAGCACAGATACGCAGTATTTT. Its protein is CASSSAGSTDTQYF.

The DNA for the CDR3 is TGCGCCAGCAGCTTGGCGACTAGCCGGAGCTCCTACGAGCAGTACTTC. This sequence encodes CASSLATSRSSYEQYF. The chain recombines TRBV5-1 with TRBJ2-7; 7 bases align to TRBD2. In germline, CDR1 is SGHRS, CDR2 YFSETQ. The CDR3 totals 16 residues. V lost 0 bases, J lost 0 bases, and 6 bases stayed unmatched.

V is TRBV6-5 and J is TRBJ2-5; TRBD2 might be the D (5 bases). Trimming stripped 2 bases from V and 5 bases from J, with 9 bases between. Per the germline V gene, CDR1 is MNHEY and CDR2 is SVGAGI. The CDR3 spans 13 residues. CDR3: CASSYRWEETQYF. The CDR3 nucleotides read TGTGCCAGCAGTTACCGATGGGAGGAGACCCAGTACTTC.

CDR3: CASSITSGRGDTQYF. The CDR3 DNA reads as TGTGCCAGCAGCATCACTAGCGGGAGAGGCGATACGCAGTATTTT. V and J are TRBV7-6 and TRBJ2-3, with TRBD2 identical over 11 bases. Germline CDR1 and CDR2: SGHVS and FNYEAQ. J was trimmed by 6 bases and V by 5 bases; bases with no gene match: 7. The CDR3 consists of 15 residues.

J is TRBJ2-4 and V is TRBV28, with 10 bases that match TRBD1. V shed 4 bases, J shed 6 bases, and the junction held 6 bases outside the gene matches. Germline V gene data show CDR1 as MDHEN and CDR2 as SYDVKM. The CDR3 has 15 amino acids. The CDR3 reads CASSYTRDRGNIQYF. CDR3 in DNA: TGTGCCAGCAGTTATACCCGGGACAGGGGAAACATTCAGTACTTC.

J is TRBJ2-1 and V is TRBV9; 7 nucleotides align to TRBD1. CDR3 length: 15 residues. Germline values: CDR1 SGDLS, CDR2 YYNGEE. With V trimmed by 4 bases and J by 7 bases, 11 bases remained unmatched. This CDR3 reads CASSPRGLRINEQFF. The DNA for the CDR3 is TGTGCCAGCAGCCCCAGGGGGTTGCGGATTAATGAGCAGTTCTTC.

The chain has TRBV30 and TRBJ1-5; D gene unclear. The CDR3 runs 13 residues. From germline, CDR1 is GTSNPN and CDR2 SVGIG (reference sequence). V lost 5 bases, J lost 4 bases, and 12 bases lay in between. The chain's CDR3 is CAWDRGENQPQHF. CDR3 DNA sequence: TGTGCCTGGGATAGAGGAGAAAATCAGCCCCAGCATTTT.

The chain couples TRBV23-1 to TRBJ1-6; 10 nucleotides agree with TRBD1. TRBV23-1 is noted as an ORF with a role that remains uncertain. V was pared by 0 bases and J by 9 bases, with 8 bases of the junction left unmatched. This CDR3 comprises 17 residues. CDR3 bases: TGCGCCAGCAGTCAATCCCACCGGACAGGGGGTGGTTCACCCCTCCACTTT. It is translated as CASSQSHRTGGGSPLHF.

This clone has only a few counts. The rearrangement links TRBV5-1 to TRBJ1-4; perhaps TRBD1 as D (6 bases). V shed 1 base and J shed 4 bases, with 8 bases lying between them. The CDR3 contains 14 residues. The V gene's germline CDR1 is SGHRS and CDR2 YFSETQ. The CDR3: CASSLSGVNEKLFF. CDR3 DNA: TGCGCCAGCAGCTTGTCAGGGGTTAATGAAAAACTGTTTTTT.

The J gene is TRBJ1-1, the V gene TRBV7-2, with TRBD1 matching over 8 bases. This CDR3 is 16 amino acids long. The germline V gene has CDR1 SGHTA and CDR2 FQGNSA. Trimming removed 3 bases from V and 4 bases from J; junction bases left unmatched: 10. The CDR3 loop is CASSFDPGGQGTEAFF. The CDR3 region has the DNA TGTGCCAGCAGCTTTGACCCAGGGGGCCAAGGCACTGAAGCTTTCTTT.

This rearrangement joins TRBV5-6 to TRBJ2-5; TRBD1 is a possible D gene (5 bases). Deletions cut 2 bases from V and 3 bases from J, with 20 bases between. The germline CDR1 and CDR2 sequences are SGHDT and YYEEEE. The CDR3 has 17 amino acids. Here the CDR3 reads CASSFNYQGPREETQYF. The CDR3 DNA reads TGTGCCAGCAGCTTCAATTATCAGGGCCCACGGGAAGAGACCCAGTACTTC.

This chain connects TRBV11-2 to TRBJ2-7; TRBD2 agrees at 7 bases. CDR3 length: 13 amino acids. Germline values: CDR1 SGHAT, CDR2 FQNNGV. J gave up 3 bases and V 5 bases, and 4 bases lay outside the gene matches. The CDR3 protein is CASSPRTSYEQYF. CDR3 nucleotide sequence: TGTGCCAGCAGCCCCAGGACTAGCTACGAGCAGTACTTC.

The chain is built from TRBV7-3 and TRBJ2-1; perhaps TRBD2 as D (6 bases). The CDR3 sequence is 14 residues long. V gave up 2 bases and J gave up 4 bases, with 9 bases separating them. Germline lookup yields CDR1 SGHTA and CDR2 FQGTGA. In DNA, the CDR3 is TGTGCCAGCAGCTTATCCGGGGGATACAATGAGCAGTTCTTC. Amino acid sequence: CASSLSGGYNEQFF.